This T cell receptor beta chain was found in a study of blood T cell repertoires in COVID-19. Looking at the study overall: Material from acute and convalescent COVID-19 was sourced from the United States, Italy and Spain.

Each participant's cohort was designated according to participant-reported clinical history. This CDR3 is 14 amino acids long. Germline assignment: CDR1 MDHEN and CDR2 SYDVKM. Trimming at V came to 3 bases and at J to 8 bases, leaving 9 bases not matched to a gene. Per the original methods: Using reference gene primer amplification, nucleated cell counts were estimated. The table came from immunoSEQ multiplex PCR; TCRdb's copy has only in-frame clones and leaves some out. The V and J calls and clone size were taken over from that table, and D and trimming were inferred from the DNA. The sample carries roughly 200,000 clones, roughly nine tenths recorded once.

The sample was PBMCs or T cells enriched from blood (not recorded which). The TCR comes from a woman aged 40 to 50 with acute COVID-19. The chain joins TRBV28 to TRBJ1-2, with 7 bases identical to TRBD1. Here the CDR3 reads CASSFSGGLAGYTF. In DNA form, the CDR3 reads TGTGCCAGCAGTTTTTCAGGGGGTCTCGCCGGCTACACCTTC.